The subject of this entry is one T cell receptor (beta chain). This entry belongs to a study of blood T cell repertoires in COVID-19. Study details: The United States, Italy and Spain were the sources of the acute and convalescent COVID-19 samples. PBMCs, B-cell-depleted T cells, or T cells provided the cDNA or gDNA that made up the material.

This CDR3 has 16 residues. Per germline, CDR1 MNHEY and CDR2 SMNVEV (reference sequence). V was shortened by 0 bases and J by 6 bases, with 17 bases between the two germline ends. Original processing methods: Counts of nucleated cells, estimated from reference gene primer amplification, were obtained. Only in-frame clones appear in the TCRdb table, and some are missing; sequencing was by immunoSEQ multiplex PCR. That table supplies the V and J calls and clone size; D and trimming were determined from the DNA. The sample shows tens of thousands of clones, around 90% of them seen only once. The rearrangement uses TRBV27 and TRBJ1-1; D is uncertain. The TCR sequence derives from a middle-aged man with active COVID-19. Sequenced material: peripheral blood. CDR3: CASSLSTRTWRAEAFF. The CDR3, as DNA: TGTGCCAGCAGTTTATCGACGAGGACGTGGAGGGCTGAAGCTTTCTTT.